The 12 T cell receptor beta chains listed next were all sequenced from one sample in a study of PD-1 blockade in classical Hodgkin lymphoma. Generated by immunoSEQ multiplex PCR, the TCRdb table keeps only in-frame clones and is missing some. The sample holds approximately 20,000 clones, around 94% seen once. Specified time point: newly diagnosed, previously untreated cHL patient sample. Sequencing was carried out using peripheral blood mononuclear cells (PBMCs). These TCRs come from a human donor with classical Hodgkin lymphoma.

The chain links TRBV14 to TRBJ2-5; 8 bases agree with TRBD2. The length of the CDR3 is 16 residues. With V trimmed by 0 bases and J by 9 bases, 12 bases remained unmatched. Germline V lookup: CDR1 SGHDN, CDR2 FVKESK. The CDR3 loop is CASSQDALAGPRPQYF. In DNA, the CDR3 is TGTGCCAGCAGCCAAGATGCCCTAGCGGGCCCTAGACCCCAGTACTTC.

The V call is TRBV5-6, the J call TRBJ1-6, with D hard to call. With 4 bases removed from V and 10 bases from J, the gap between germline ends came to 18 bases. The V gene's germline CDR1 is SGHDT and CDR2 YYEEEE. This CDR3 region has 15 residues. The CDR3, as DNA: TGTGCCAGCAGCCCTAGGCCCGCCCGAGGGTCACCCCTCCACTTT. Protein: CASSPRPARGSPLHF.

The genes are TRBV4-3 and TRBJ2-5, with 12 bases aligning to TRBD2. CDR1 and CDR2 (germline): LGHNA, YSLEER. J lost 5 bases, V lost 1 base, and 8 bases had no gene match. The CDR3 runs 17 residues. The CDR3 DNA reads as TGCGCCAGCAGCCAAGCCCCCCTAGCGGGGGGGCGGGAGACCCAGTACTTC. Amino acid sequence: CASSQAPLAGGRETQYF.

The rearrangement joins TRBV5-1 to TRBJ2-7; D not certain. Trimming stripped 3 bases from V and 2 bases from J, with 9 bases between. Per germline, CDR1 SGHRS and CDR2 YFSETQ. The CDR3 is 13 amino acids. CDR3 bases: TGCGCCAGCAGCTACAGCAGAACCTACGAGCAGTACTTC. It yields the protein CASSYSRTYEQYF.

The CDR3 is CASRLGLAGGLLGNEQFF. The CDR3 nucleotides are TGTGCCAGCAGACTCGGACTAGCGGGGGGCTTGTTGGGAAATGAGCAGTTCTTC. The chain employs TRBV2 and TRBJ2-1; 14 nucleotides match TRBD2. With 6 bases clipped from V and 7 bases from J, the junction kept 14 bases outside the gene matches. The CDR3 sequence is 18 residues long. Germline CDR1 SNHLY, CDR2 FYNNEI.

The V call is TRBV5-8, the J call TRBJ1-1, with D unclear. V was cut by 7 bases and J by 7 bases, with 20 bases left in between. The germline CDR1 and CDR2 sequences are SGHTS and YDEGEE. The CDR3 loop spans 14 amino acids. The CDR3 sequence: CASAWEDPRIEAFF. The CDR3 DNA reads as TGTGCCAGCGCATGGGAGGATCCGAGAATTGAAGCTTTCTTT.

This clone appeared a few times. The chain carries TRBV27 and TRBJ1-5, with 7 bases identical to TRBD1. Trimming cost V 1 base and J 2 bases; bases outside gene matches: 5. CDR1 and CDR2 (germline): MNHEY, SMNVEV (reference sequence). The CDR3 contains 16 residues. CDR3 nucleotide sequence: TGTGCCAGCAGTTTATTAGGGGGCGTGCGCAATCAGCCCCAGCATTTT. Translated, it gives CASSLLGGVRNQPQHF.

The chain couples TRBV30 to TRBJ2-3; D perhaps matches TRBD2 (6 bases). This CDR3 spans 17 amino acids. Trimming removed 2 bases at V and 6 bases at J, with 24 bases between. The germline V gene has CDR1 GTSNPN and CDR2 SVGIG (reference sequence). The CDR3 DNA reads TGTGCCTGGAGTAGGGACGGATTAGGCGGGGAAGTGGATACGCAGTATTTT. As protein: CAWSRDGLGGEVDTQYF.

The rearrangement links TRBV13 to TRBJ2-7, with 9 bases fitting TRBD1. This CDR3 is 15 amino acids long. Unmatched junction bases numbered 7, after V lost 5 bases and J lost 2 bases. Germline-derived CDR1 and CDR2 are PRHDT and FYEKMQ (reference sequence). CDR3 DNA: TGTGCCAGCAGCGGAGGGGACAGGGACACCTACGAGCAGTACTTC. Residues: CASSGGDRDTYEQYF.

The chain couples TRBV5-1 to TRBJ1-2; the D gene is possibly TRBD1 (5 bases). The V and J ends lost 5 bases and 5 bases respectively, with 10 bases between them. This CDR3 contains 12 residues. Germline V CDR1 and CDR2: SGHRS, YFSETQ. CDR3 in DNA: TGCGCCAGCAGGTTAGGGGCGTATGGCTACACCTTC. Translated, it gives CASRLGAYGYTF.

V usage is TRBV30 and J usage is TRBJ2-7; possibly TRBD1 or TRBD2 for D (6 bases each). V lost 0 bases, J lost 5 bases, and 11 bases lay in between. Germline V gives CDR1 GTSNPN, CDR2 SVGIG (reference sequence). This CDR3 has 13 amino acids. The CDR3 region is CAWSVRRGHEQYF. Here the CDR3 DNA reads TGTGCCTGGAGTGTACGCCGGGGGCACGAGCAGTACTTC.

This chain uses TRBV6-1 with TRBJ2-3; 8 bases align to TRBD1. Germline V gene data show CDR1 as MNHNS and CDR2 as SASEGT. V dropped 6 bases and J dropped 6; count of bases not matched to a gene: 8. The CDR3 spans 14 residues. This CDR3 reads CASRRTGRRDTQYF. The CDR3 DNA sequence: TGTGCCAGCAGACGGACAGGGCGCCGGGATACGCAGTATTTT.